The 18 T cell receptor beta chains in this list originate from one sample, sequenced in a study of kidney transplant recipient with SARS-CoV-2 infection. TCRdb redid the calling of the reads with MiXCR, one entry per CDR3 protein. The sample records fewer than 250,000 distinct CDR3 sequences, about 28% being singletons. The sample was a blood sample, taken at baseline and between days 110 and 120 from a kidney transplant recipient. The receptor set was obtained from a male patient in his thirties who had COVID-19 and was a kidney transplant recipient. Certain T cells may be donor cells from the graft.

This clonotype was counted a few times. This sequence joins TRBV19 and TRBJ2-3; TRBD2 matches at 10 bases. CDR1 is LNHDA and CDR2 is SQIVND in the germline V gene (reference sequence). V shed 7 bases and J 2 bases; nucleotides not matched to a gene: 9. The CDR3 spans 16 residues. The CDR3 spells CASTKGLAVYTDTQYF. CDR3 in DNA: TGTGCCAGTACGAAAGGACTAGCGGTTTACACAGATACGCAGTATTTT.

To note about this clonotype: A far larger clone differs by one base, so this is likely a read error. The gene calls are TRBV6-6 and TRBJ1-1; TRBD1 matches at 9 bases. Trimming removed 5 bases from V and 6 bases from J; junction bases left unmatched: 4. Germline V gene sequence: CDR1 MNHNY, CDR2 SVGAGI (reference sequence). The CDR3 extends over 13 amino acids. In DNA, the CDR3 is TGTGCCAGCAGTCTACAGGGGGCGGCTGAAGCTTTCTTT. Amino acid sequence: CASSLQGAAEAFF.

This clonotype turned up a few times. Given a much more abundant clone one base away, this may be a read error. The chain recombines TRBV6-6 with TRBJ1-2; D is perhaps TRBD1 (5 bases). Trimming stripped 5 bases from V and 4 bases from J, with 23 bases between. The CDR3 has 17 residues. The germline CDR1 and CDR2 sequences are MNHNY and SVGAGI (reference sequence). The CDR3 nucleotides are TGTGCCAGCAGTGTTAGAACAGGTGGGAGAAAGACCTATGGCTACACCTTC. It encodes CASSVRTGGRKTYGYTF.

This clonotype was recorded at least ten times. This rearrangement joins TRBV9 to TRBJ1-5; D is perhaps TRBD1 (6 bases). Deletions cut 0 bases from V and 4 bases from J, with 11 bases between. This CDR3 spans 15 amino acids. Per germline, CDR1 SGDLS and CDR2 YYNGEE. DNA of the CDR3: TGTGCCAGCAGCGTAGAGGGGACACGTAATCAGCCCCAGCATTTT. This sequence encodes CASSVEGTRNQPQHF.

This clonotype was seen repeatedly, ten times or more. This sequence joins TRBV6-5 and TRBJ2-5; 8 positions match TRBD2. The J call may not be correct, given that the DNA end is closer to TRBJ2-7. CDR1 and CDR2 from the germline V gene are MNHEY and SVGAGI. This CDR3 has 20 amino acids. For the CDR3, the DNA is TGTGCCAGCAGTTACTCGAACCTAGCGGGCGACCAGACCCGGGCGTACGAGCAGTACTTC. The encoded protein is CASSYSNLAGDQTRAYEQYF.

This clonotype has only one observation. A read error is possible here, since a much larger clone lies one base away. The chain carries TRBV19 and TRBJ2-7; a weak D match, TRBD2 (5 bases). Looked up from germline, CDR1 is LNHDA and CDR2 is SQIVND (reference sequence). The V gene lost 5 bases and the J gene lost 0 bases, with 20 bases spanning the gap. The CDR3 covers 17 residues. CDR3 bases: TGTGCCAGTAGTTCCAACCTCGGCGAAGGGAGCTCCTACGAGCAGTACTTC. This gives the protein CASSSNLGEGSSYEQYF. The full variable domain, rest sourced from reference TRBV19 and TRBJ2-7, is DGGITQSPKYLFRKEGQNVTLSCEQNLNHDAMYWYRQDPGQGLRLIYYSQIVNDFQKGDIAEGYSVSREKKESFPLTVTSAQKNPTAFYLCASSSNLGEGSSYEQYFGPGTRLTVT.

This clonotype was counted ten times or more. The chain's CDR3 is CASSRDRNTPEAFF. CDR3 nucleotide sequence: TGTGCCAGCAGTCGAGACAGGAACACCCCTGAAGCTTTCTTT. The chain uses TRBV27 and TRBJ1-1; TRBD1 might be the D (6 bases). CDR3 length: 14 residues. V was shortened by 5 bases and J by 6 bases, with 16 bases between the two germline ends. CDR1 and CDR2 (germline): MNHEY, SMNVEV (reference sequence).

This clonotype was recorded a few times. The CDR3 loop is CASSRTWGGEDGNEQFF. DNA for the CDR3: TGCGCCAGCAGCCGAACCTGGGGAGGGGAGGACGGCAATGAGCAGTTCTTC. This chain uses TRBV4-1 with TRBJ2-1, with TRBD2 matching 7 bases. The CDR3 spans 17 residues. Germline V lookup: CDR1 MGHRA, CDR2 YSYEKL. Trimming took 4 bases from V and 6 from J; bases not matched to a gene: 15.

Notes on this clonotype: A much larger clone lies one base from this, so it may be a read error. The chain joins TRBV12-5 to TRBJ1-2, with D possibly TRBD1 on 5 matching bases. This CDR3 region has 17 residues. Germline V gives CDR1 LGHNT, CDR2 FRNRAP. The CDR3 here is CASGLQCLQGKTYGYIF. For the CDR3, the DNA is TGTGCTAGTGGTTTGCAATGTTTGCAGGGAAAGACCTATGGCTACATCTTC.

The count of this clonotype is one. This is likely a read error, given that the CDR3 carries no conserved phenylalanine or tryptophan at its end. This chain joins TRBV15 and TRBJ2-4, with D maybe TRBD1 (5 bases). The CDR3 extends over 15 amino acids. Between the trimmed V and J ends, which lost 0 bases and 7 bases, there was a span of 13 bases. Looked up from germline, CDR1 is LNHNV and CDR2 is YYDKDF (reference sequence). CDR3 DNA sequence: TGTGCCACCAGCAGAGACAGCAGGGTCGAGAACATTCAGTACCTC. Its protein product is CATSRDSRVENIQYL.

This clonotype was seen only a few times. V gene TRBV19 combines with J gene TRBJ2-1; the D is unclear. The end of the DNA fits TRBJ2-7 better, so the J call may be wrong. The CDR3 loop spans 14 amino acids. Germline V gene lookup returns CDR1 LNHDA and CDR2 SQIVND (reference sequence). The CDR3 reads CASSIVNSPYEQYF. For the CDR3, the DNA is TGTGCCAGTAGTATAGTTAACAGTCCCTACGAGCAGTACTTC.

A note on this clonotype: This may stem from a read error, because a much larger clone lies one nucleotide away. V is TRBV5-1 and J is TRBJ2-7; 7 bases are shared with TRBD1. The CDR3 consists of 16 residues. The germline CDR1 and CDR2 sequences are SGHRS and YFSETQ. This CDR3 is CANSPFRTGGGYEQYF. Here the CDR3 DNA reads TGCGCCAACAGCCCGTTCCGGACAGGTGGGGGCTACGAGCAGTACTTC.

This clonotype was counted at least ten times. The V call is TRBV6-5, the J call TRBJ2-7; weak D call: TRBD2 (6 bases). The CDR3 length is 14 residues. V lost 3 bases to trimming and J lost 5 bases, with 14 bases between them. Germline CDR1 reads MNHEY; CDR2 reads SVGAGI. As DNA, the CDR3 is TGTGCCAGCAGTTATGTCGGGACTCCCAACGAGCAGTACTTC. Protein sequence: CASSYVGTPNEQYF.

This clonotype came up many times. The J gene is TRBJ2-3, the V gene TRBV12-3 or TRBV12-4; D is unclear. V lost 3 bases and J 0 bases, leaving 1 base between the germline ends. The length of the CDR3 is 12 residues. This chain's CDR3 is CASSFSTDTQYF. The CDR3 bases are TGTGCCAGCAGTTTTAGCACAGATACGCAGTATTTT.

Comment on this clonotype: This could be a read error, since a much larger clone is one nucleotide away. V gene TRBV25-1 combines with J gene TRBJ2-5, with 10 positions matching TRBD2. Germline CDR1 reads MGHDK; CDR2 reads SYGVNS. Trimming at V came to 8 bases and at J to 4 bases, leaving 4 bases not matched to a gene. The CDR3 runs to 13 residues. The chain's CDR3 is CASRAGGRETQYF. DNA for the CDR3: TGTGCCAGCCGAGCGGGAGGGCGAGAGACCCAGTACTTC.

In the case of this clonotype: One junction end does not reproduce the germline sequence, and a read error may be involved. The genes are TRBV4-1 and TRBJ2-5; perhaps TRBD2 as D (6 bases). Germline loops: CDR1 MGHRA, CDR2 YSYEKL. The CDR3 is made up of 18 amino acids. CDR3: CASGQVFESGRRIRTQYF. The CDR3 coding sequence is TGCGCCAGCGGCCAAGTCTTTGAGTCGGGGAGGCGAATAAGGACCCAGTACTTC.

At least ten counts were recorded for this clonotype. This chain's CDR3 is CASSEGLAGVYEQYF. The CDR3 nucleotides are TGTGCCAGCAGTGAAGGACTAGCGGGAGTCTACGAGCAGTACTTC. The genes are TRBV6-1 and TRBJ2-7, with TRBD2 matching over 12 bases. The CDR3 contains 15 residues. With 1 base clipped from V and 3 bases from J, the junction kept 1 base outside the gene matches. Germline values: CDR1 MNHNS, CDR2 SASEGT.

Ten or more counts support this clonotype. The chain has TRBV28 and TRBJ1-2; D gene uncertain. The CDR3 covers 14 residues. The germline V gene has CDR1 MDHEN and CDR2 SYDVKM. Trimming shortened V by 7 bases and J by 3 bases, and 15 bases separated the two germline ends. The CDR3 here is CASTPDGEYYGYTF. DNA for the CDR3: TGTGCCAGCACCCCTGACGGGGAGTACTATGGCTACACCTTC.